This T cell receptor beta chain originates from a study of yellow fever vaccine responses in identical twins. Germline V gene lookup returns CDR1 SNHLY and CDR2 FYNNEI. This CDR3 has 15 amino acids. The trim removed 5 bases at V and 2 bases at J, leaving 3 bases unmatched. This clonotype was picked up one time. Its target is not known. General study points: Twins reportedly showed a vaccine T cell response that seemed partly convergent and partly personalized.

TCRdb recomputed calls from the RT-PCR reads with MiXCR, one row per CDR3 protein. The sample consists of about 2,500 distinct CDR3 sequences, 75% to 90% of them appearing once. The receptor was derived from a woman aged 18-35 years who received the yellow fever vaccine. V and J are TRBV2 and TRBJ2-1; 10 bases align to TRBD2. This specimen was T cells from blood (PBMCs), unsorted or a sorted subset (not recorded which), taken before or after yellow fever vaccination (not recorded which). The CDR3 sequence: CASSLAGVPYNEQFF. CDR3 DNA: TGTGCCAGCAGTCTAGCGGGGGTCCCCTACAATGAGCAGTTCTTC.